The 7 T cell receptor beta chains below come from one sample, sequenced in a study of human T cells and chemical hapten exposure (dated by TCRdb to the early 2020s). According to the study, the label for this sample's treatment or condition signals: therapeutic diphenylcyclopropenone sensitization with weekly scalp DPC. Library preparation attached unique molecular identifiers to individual cDNA molecules for quantitative, reproducible TCR counting. The public sequencing data were trimmed at Q25 with fastp and processed into clonotypes with MiXCR by TCRdb, which kept only in-frame beta chains. Rows are combined by CDR3 protein, so each entry shows the most common genes and DNA. This sample lists fewer than 2,000 distinct CDR3 sequences; 53% were detected once. Together, the top ten hold around 3.8% of the sample. The starting material was whole blood, obtained before DPC sensitization or 2, 6, or about 24 weeks after (not recorded which). Receptor source: an adult with alopecia areata. Some clones in this sample may be carry-over from other donors' samples. This table probably holds off-target reads from a library built for another chain.

This chain links TRBV7-7 with TRBJ2-5; D gene uncertain. This CDR3 contains 16 residues. Trimming left V 1 base short and J 3 bases short, with 15 bases between. Germline-derived CDR1 and CDR2 are SSHAT and FNYEAQ (reference sequence). In DNA, the CDR3 is TGTGCCAGCAGCTTAGGACGACTGGTAAAAAAAGAGACCCAGTACTTC. Residues: CASSLGRLVKKETQYF.

The V call is TRBV29-1, the J call TRBJ2-3; 9 nucleotides agree with TRBD2. Trimming at V came to 4 bases and at J to 4 bases, leaving 3 bases not matched to a gene. Per the germline V gene, CDR1 is SQVTM and CDR2 is ANQGSEA. The CDR3 extends over 13 amino acids. DNA of the CDR3: TGCAGCGTTGGCTCTAGCGGGGCAGATACGCAGTATTTT. It specifies CSVGSSGADTQYF.

The rearrangement links TRBV18 to TRBJ2-3; D is possibly TRBD2 (8 bases). V gave up 10 bases and J gave up 3 bases, with 23 bases separating them. Germline-derived CDR1 and CDR2 are KGHSH and LQKENI. The CDR3 has 16 residues. In nucleotides, the CDR3 is TGTGCCACCGAAGTTTCCGGGAGGGGGCAAACAGATACGCAGTATTTT. Protein sequence: CATEVSGRGQTDTQYF. Variable domain in full (rest from reference TRBV18 and TRBJ2-3): NAGVMQNPRHLVRRRGQEARLRCSPMKGHSHVYWYRQLPEEGLKFMVYLQKENIIDESGMPKERFSAEFPKEGPSILRIQQVVRGDSAAYFCATEVSGRGQTDTQYFGPGTRLTVL.

The genes are TRBV20-1 and TRBJ1-5; a weak D match, TRBD1 (5 bases). V lost 2 bases and J 3 bases, leaving 17 bases between the germline ends. The CDR3 has 16 amino acids. Germline lookup yields CDR1 DFQATT and CDR2 SNEGSKA (reference sequence). Here the CDR3 reads CSARLTAGAYNQPQHF. The CDR3 nucleotides read TGCAGTGCTAGACTAACCGCTGGGGCCTACAATCAGCCCCAGCATTTT.

The chain couples TRBV7-9 to TRBJ2-5, with D uncertain. Germline V CDR1 and CDR2: SEHNR, FQNEAQ (reference sequence). Trimming took 3 bases from V and 5 from J, leaving 7 bases between them. The CDR3 runs 12 residues. The CDR3 DNA reads TGTGCCAGCAGCTTCAATCCCGAGACCCAGTACTTC. It yields the protein CASSFNPETQYF.

This rearrangement joins TRBV7-6 to TRBJ1-2, with D tentatively TRBD1 (5 bases). The V gene lost 1 base and the J gene lost 4 bases, with 7 bases spanning the gap. From germline, CDR1 is SGHVS and CDR2 FNYEAQ. The CDR3 is 13 residues long. The CDR3 reads CASSLGGGYGYTF. The CDR3 DNA reads TGTGCCAGCAGCTTAGGTGGGGGCTATGGCTACACCTTC.

V gene TRBV5-1 combines with J gene TRBJ2-7, with D possibly being TRBD1 (6 bases). Trimming took 0 bases from V and 5 from J, leaving 12 bases between them. The CDR3 totals 14 residues. CDR1 is SGHRS and CDR2 is YFSETQ in the germline V gene. CDR3 nucleotides: TGCGCCAGCAGCTTGGAAGCAGGGGCCCACGAGCAGTACTTC. Translating gives CASSLEAGAHEQYF.